This T cell receptor (beta chain) was identified during a study of cytomegalovirus exposure and HLA in healthy donors. Study as a whole: In terms of ancestry, the Caucasian-associated cluster contained roughly four fifths of the approximately 380 genotyped donors.

A remark on this clone: Its antigen is as yet unknown.

Germline V gene lookup returns CDR1 SQVTM and CDR2 ANQGSEA. The CDR3 runs to 12 residues. V shed 5 bases, J shed 3 bases, and the junction held 3 bases outside the gene matches. Findings and limits, study-wide: Most of the TCR beta V segments (in an earlier analysis) were productive either about 87% or about 30% of the time. A later analysis reported that several of the most significant clusters appeared to be linked to common viral pathogens, among them Epstein-Barr virus.

Both 60 Vbeta primers and 13 Jbeta primers went into the PCR. Repertoires were generated with immunoSEQ multiplex PCR, while TCRdb's copy carries only in-frame clones and drops some. This sample has roughly 160,000 clones; approximately 80% occur once, and the top ten carry approximately 7%. The clonotype comes from a woman aged 25 to 39 in good health and CMV-seropositive. The specimen was PBMCs. This chain uses TRBV29-1 with TRBJ1-2; 7 bases match TRBD1. The CDR3 spells CSVTGQYYGYTF. As DNA, the CDR3 is TGCAGCGTTACGGGACAGTACTATGGCTACACCTTC.